This T cell receptor (beta chain) comes out of a study of regulatory T cells in long-lasting Graves disease. This clonotype was found a few times. The CDR3 length is 14 residues. Per germline, CDR1 MNHEY and CDR2 SMNVEV (reference sequence). V gave up 5 bases and J gave up 8 bases; unmatched junction bases: 9. According to the study, TCR beta libraries were built with iRepertoire HTBI primers and CDR3-region Arm-PCR. One entry per CDR3 protein results from TCRdb running MiXCR on the multiplex PCR reads. The table shows about 610,000 distinct CDR3 sequences, with 15% to 20% occurring only once. The time point: newly diagnosed GD, antithyroid drugs for less than 3 months. TCR sequences were obtained from RNA taken from PBMCs. These records were also assigned to another study, of T cells in Graves' hyperthyroidism and ophthalmopathy.

V and J are TRBV27 and TRBJ1-2; 9 bases agree with TRBD1. Source: peripheral blood mononuclear cells (PBMCs), taken at new diagnosis, from a patient treated with antithyroid drugs. This TCR came from a man aged 18-30 years with Graves disease. The CDR3 here is CASSLTGTGTGYTF. For the CDR3, the DNA is TGTGCCAGCAGTCTAACCGGGACAGGGACCGGCTACACCTTC.